A single sample gave rise to the 5 T cell receptor beta chains below, sequenced in a study of blood T cell repertoires in COVID-19. Sequenced by immunoSEQ multiplex PCR; TCRdb stores in-frame clones only, minus some. Altogether about 220,000 clones are present, roughly four fifths being singletons, with the ten largest covering about 2.9%. Sequencing was carried out using peripheral blood. The receptors come from a young woman who had recovered from COVID-19.

The chain couples TRBV5-6 to TRBJ1-5; D gene ambiguous. This CDR3 has 13 amino acids. CDR1 SGHDT and CDR2 YYEEEE come from the germline V gene. Trimming took off 4 bases at V and 3 bases at J, with 8 bases between the two ends. The CDR3 protein is CASSTGLNQPQHF. The CDR3 coding sequence is TGTGCCAGCAGCACGGGTCTCAATCAGCCCCAGCATTTT.

V gene TRBV6-5 combines with J gene TRBJ1-2; D perhaps matches TRBD1 (6 bases). V gave up 2 bases and J gave up 5 bases, with 18 bases separating them. Germline V gives CDR1 MNHEY, CDR2 SVGAGI. The CDR3 is 16 residues long. The CDR3 region is CASSYAPITGYYGYTF. The CDR3 DNA reads as TGTGCCAGCAGTTACGCACCCATAACAGGGTATTATGGCTACACCTTC.

The rearrangement joins TRBV28 to TRBJ2-1; 10 bases match TRBD1. The J segment lost 8 bases and the V segment lost 6 bases, leaving 7 bases of the junction unmatched. Germline V gene lookup returns CDR1 MDHEN and CDR2 SYDVKM. CDR3 length: 14 amino acids. The CDR3, as DNA: TGTGCCAGCAGGGGGGACAGGGGATCGGATGAGCAGTTCTTC. Translation gives CASRGDRGSDEQFF. The variable domain in full, with the rest retrieved from reference TRBV28 and TRBJ2-1, is DVKVTQSSRYLVKRTGEKVFLECVQDMDHENMFWYRQDPGLGLRLIYFSYDVKMKEKGDIPEGYSVSREKKERFSLILESASTNQTSMYLCASRGDRGSDEQFFGPGTRLTVL.

This rearrangement joins TRBV6-1 to TRBJ2-1; D possibly corresponds to TRBD2 (5 bases). This CDR3 region has 15 residues. CDR1 is MNHNS and CDR2 is SASEGT in the germline V gene. Trimming removed 3 bases at V and 4 bases at J, with 13 bases between. The chain's CDR3 is CASSDWSGWYNEQFF. CDR3 nucleotide sequence: TGTGCCAGCAGTGATTGGAGCGGTTGGTACAATGAGCAGTTCTTC.

The table lists this clone with a count of one. A clone one base away is much larger, so this may be a read error. The chain links TRBV2 to TRBJ2-7, with D possibly matching TRBD1 (5 bases). Germline V gene data show CDR1 as SNHLY and CDR2 as FYNNEI. Trimming cost V 5 bases and J 4 bases, with 6 bases left between them. This CDR3 spans 11 amino acids. For the CDR3, the DNA is TGTGCCAGCAGTTCAGGGTACGAGCAGTACTTC. It yields the protein CASSSGYEQYF.